The 9 T cell receptor beta chains given below trace back to one sample, sequenced in a study of T cells in tumors after PD-1 blockade. Repertoires were generated with immunoSEQ multiplex PCR, while TCRdb's copy carries only in-frame clones and drops some. The sample consists of around 35,000 clones, 73% of them appearing once. The specimen was PBMCs, collected after anti-PD-1 treatment. The origin of the receptors is a human donor with basal cell carcinoma.

The J gene is TRBJ2-7, the V gene TRBV4-3; 8 positions match TRBD1. This CDR3 contains 15 residues. The V gene end was trimmed by 2 bases and the J gene end by 7 bases; junction bases not matched to a gene: 10. CDR1 and CDR2 from the germline V gene are LGHNA and YSLEER. The CDR3 here is CASSQQQGGSGEQYF. The DNA for the CDR3 is TGCGCCAGCAGCCAACAACAGGGGGGTTCGGGTGAGCAGTACTTC.

The chain uses TRBV27 and TRBJ1-5, with TRBD1 matching over 8 bases. This CDR3 has 15 amino acids. Trimming removed 4 bases from V and 9 bases from J; junction bases left unmatched: 11. In germline, CDR1 is MNHEY, CDR2 SMNVEV (reference sequence). This CDR3 is CASSSMGQAYLPQHF. DNA of the CDR3: TGTGCCAGCAGTTCAATGGGACAGGCCTACCTGCCCCAGCATTTT.

This clone was detected only a few times. The chain carries TRBV30 and TRBJ2-7, with 8 bases lining up with TRBD2. J was trimmed by 4 bases and V by 5 bases; bases with no gene match: 10. The germline V gene encodes CDR1 GTSNPN and CDR2 SVGIG (reference sequence). The CDR3 covers 14 residues. This CDR3 reads CAWASGGVAYEQYF. The CDR3 DNA sequence: TGTGCCTGGGCGTCCGGGGGGGTTGCGTACGAGCAGTACTTC.

The CDR3 is CASSGWTGLAKNIQYF. The CDR3 DNA is TGTGCCAGTAGTGGCTGGACAGGCCTAGCCAAAAACATTCAGTACTTC. The V and J genes are TRBV19 and TRBJ2-4; 7 bases are a match to TRBD1. Germline V lookup: CDR1 LNHDA, CDR2 SQIVND (reference sequence). V lost 5 bases and J lost 0; bases outside the gene matches: 7. The CDR3 spans 16 residues.

The gene calls are TRBV18 and TRBJ2-6, with D perhaps matching TRBD2 (6 bases). The CDR3 loop spans 15 amino acids. The germline gives CDR1 KGHSH, CDR2 LQKENI. The V gene lost 3 bases and the J gene lost 1 base, with 7 bases spanning the gap. The CDR3 reads CASSPAGSGANVLTF. The CDR3 nucleotides are TGTGCCAGCTCACCCGCGGGATCTGGGGCCAACGTCCTGACTTTC.

This CDR3 reads CASSLVGGRDYNEQFF. Written as DNA, the CDR3 is TGTGCCAGCAGCTTAGTCGGGGGCCGAGACTACAATGAGCAGTTCTTC. This chain links TRBV11-1 with TRBJ2-1; D possibly uses TRBD1 or TRBD2 (6 bases each). Trimming removed 1 base at V and 3 bases at J, with 13 bases between. Germline lookup yields CDR1 SGHAT and CDR2 FQDESV (reference sequence). This CDR3 is 16 amino acids long.

The chain has TRBV18 and TRBJ1-3; 7 positions match TRBD1. CDR3 size: 16 residues. Trimming cost V 5 bases and J 0 bases; bases outside gene matches: 7. CDR1 is KGHSH, CDR2 LQKENI, per germline. CDR3: CASSKGQPSSGNTIYF. The DNA for the CDR3 is TGTGCCAGCTCAAAGGGACAGCCAAGCTCTGGAAACACCATATATTTT. Together with reference TRBV18 and TRBJ1-3, the CDR3 gives the full variable domain: NAGVMQNPRHLVRRRGQEARLRCSPMKGHSHVYWYRQLPEEGLKFMVYLQKENIIDESGMPKERFSAEFPKEGPSILRIQQVVRGDSAAYFCASSKGQPSSGNTIYFGEGSWLTVV.

Written as DNA, the CDR3 is TGTGCCAGCAGCTTGGCACCTGGACCATTAGATACGCAGTATTTT. Amino acid sequence: CASSLAPGPLDTQYF. The J gene is TRBJ2-3, the V gene TRBV5-5; D is uncertain. This CDR3 spans 15 amino acids. Germline V gene sequence: CDR1 SGHKS, CDR2 YYEKEE (reference sequence). The V end lost 0 bases, the J end lost 5 bases, and 13 bases lay between the germline ends.

This rearrangement joins TRBV7-8 to TRBJ1-1, with a possible D match to TRBD1 (5 bases). This CDR3 is built from 14 residues. Germline CDR1 reads SGHVS; CDR2 reads FQNEAQ. The V end lost 1 base, the J end lost 1 base, and 7 bases lay between the germline ends. CDR3 DNA: TGTGCCAGCAGCTTAGTCGGGGGGAACACTGAAGCTTTCTTT. Translating gives CASSLVGGNTEAFF.